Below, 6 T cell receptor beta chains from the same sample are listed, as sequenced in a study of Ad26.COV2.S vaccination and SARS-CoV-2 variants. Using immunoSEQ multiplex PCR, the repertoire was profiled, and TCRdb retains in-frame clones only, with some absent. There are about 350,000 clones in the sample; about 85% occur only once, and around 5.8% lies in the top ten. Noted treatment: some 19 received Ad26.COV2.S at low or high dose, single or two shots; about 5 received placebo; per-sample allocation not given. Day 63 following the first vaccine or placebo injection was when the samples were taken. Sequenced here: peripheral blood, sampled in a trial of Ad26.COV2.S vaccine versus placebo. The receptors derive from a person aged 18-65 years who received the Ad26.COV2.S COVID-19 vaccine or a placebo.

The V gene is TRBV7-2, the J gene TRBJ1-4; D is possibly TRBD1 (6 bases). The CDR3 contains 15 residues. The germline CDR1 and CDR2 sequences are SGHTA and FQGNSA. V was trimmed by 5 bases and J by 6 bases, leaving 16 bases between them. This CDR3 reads CASSVGGGLYEKLFF. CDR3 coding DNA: TGTGCCAGCAGCGTAGGGGGGGGGCTATATGAAAAACTGTTTTTT.

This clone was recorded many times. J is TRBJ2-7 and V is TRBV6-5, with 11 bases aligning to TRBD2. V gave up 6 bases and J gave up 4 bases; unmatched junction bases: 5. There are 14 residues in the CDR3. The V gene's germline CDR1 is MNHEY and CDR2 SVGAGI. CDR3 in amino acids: CASRLTSGSYEQYF. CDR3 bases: TGTGCCAGCAGACTTACTAGCGGGAGTTACGAGCAGTACTTC.

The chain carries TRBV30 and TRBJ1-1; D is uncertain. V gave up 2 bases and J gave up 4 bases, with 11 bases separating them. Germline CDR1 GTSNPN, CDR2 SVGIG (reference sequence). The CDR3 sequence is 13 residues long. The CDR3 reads CAWSINYLTEAFF. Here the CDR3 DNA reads TGTGCCTGGAGTATTAACTACCTCACTGAAGCTTTCTTT.

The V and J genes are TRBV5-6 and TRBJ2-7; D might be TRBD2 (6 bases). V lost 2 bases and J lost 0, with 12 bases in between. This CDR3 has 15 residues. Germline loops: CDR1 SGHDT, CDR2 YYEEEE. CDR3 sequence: CASSFQGLNSYEQYF. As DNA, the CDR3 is TGTGCCAGCAGCTTTCAGGGACTGAACTCCTACGAGCAGTACTTC.

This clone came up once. Here the CDR3 DNA reads TGTGCCTGGAACCAGGGCGGGAGCAATCAGCCCCAGCATTTT. This encodes CAWNQGGSNQPQHF. The genes are TRBV30 and TRBJ1-5; a possible D gene is TRBD1 (5 bases). Trimming took off 4 bases at V and 1 base at J, with 11 bases between the two ends. Germline V gene data show CDR1 as GTSNPN and CDR2 as SVGIG (reference sequence). The CDR3 sequence is 14 residues long.

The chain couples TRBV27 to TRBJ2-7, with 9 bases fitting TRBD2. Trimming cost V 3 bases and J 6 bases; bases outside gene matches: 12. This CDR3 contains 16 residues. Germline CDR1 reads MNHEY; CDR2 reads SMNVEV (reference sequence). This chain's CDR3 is CASSFPGAGGPTEQYF. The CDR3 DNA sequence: TGTGCCAGCAGTTTTCCAGGGGCGGGAGGGCCGACCGAGCAGTACTTC.